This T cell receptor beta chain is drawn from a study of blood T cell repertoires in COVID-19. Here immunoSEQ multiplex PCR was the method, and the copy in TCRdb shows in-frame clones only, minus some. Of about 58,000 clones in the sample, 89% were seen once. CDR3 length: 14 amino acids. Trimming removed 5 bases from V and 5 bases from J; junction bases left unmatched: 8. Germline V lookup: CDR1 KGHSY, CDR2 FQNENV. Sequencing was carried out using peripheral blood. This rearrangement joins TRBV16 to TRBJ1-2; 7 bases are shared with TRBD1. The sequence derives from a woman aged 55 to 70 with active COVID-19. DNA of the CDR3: TGTGCCAGCAGCGCCCGACAGGGCGGGTATGGCTACACCTTC. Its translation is CASSARQGGYGYTF.